One sample yielded the 2 T cell receptor beta chains listed below, sequenced in a study of T cells after yellow fever vaccination. TCRdb re-called the 5' RACE reads through MiXCR, storing one row per CDR3 protein. The data contain 120,000 or so distinct CDR3 sequences, 12% to 15% of them singletons. The specimen comprised CD8+ T cells sorted from PBMCs, sampled 5 days after the yellow fever booster vaccination. The receptors here all came from a man younger than 35 who received the YFV17D yellow fever vaccine.

The chain links TRBV6-4 to TRBJ2-5, with D perhaps matching TRBD1 or TRBD2 (5 bases each). The CDR3 consists of 14 residues. CDR1 and CDR2 from the germline V gene are MRHNA and SNTAGT. Deletions cut 0 bases from V and 0 bases from J, with 5 bases between. CDR3 loop: CASSDSGHQETQYF. Written as DNA, the CDR3 is TGTGCCAGCAGTGACTCGGGACACCAAGAGACCCAGTACTTC.

There are a few counts of this clonotype. The chain uses TRBV4-1 and TRBJ2-7; 10 bases align to TRBD1. Trimming removed 4 bases from V and 7 bases from J; junction bases left unmatched: 7. Germline values: CDR1 MGHRA, CDR2 YSYEKL. The CDR3 extends over 14 amino acids. The DNA of the CDR3 is TGCGCCAGCAGCCTTGGGACAGGGGCGGGGGAGCAGTACTTC. Its translation: CASSLGTGAGEQYF.